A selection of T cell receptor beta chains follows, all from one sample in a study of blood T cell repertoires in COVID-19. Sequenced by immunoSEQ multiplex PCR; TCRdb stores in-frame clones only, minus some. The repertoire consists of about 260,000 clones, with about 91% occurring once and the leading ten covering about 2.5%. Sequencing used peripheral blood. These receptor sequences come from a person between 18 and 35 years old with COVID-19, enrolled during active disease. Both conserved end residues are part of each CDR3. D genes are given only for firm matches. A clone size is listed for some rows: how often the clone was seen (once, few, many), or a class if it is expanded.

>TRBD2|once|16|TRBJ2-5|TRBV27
TGTGCCAGCAGTTCCGATTATAGCGGGGCGCAAGAGACCCAGTACTTC
CASSSDYSGAQETQYF
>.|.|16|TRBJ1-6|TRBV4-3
TGCGCCAGCAGCCAAGCGGAATCGGAGGAGTATTCACCCCTCCACTTT
CASSQAESEEYSPLHF
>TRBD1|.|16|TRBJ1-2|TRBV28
TGTGCCAGCAGTACATCCCTACAGGGGGGGGTTGGTGGCTACACCTTC
CASSTSLQGGVGGYTF
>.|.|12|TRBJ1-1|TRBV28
TGTGCCAGCAGCAGAGATGGCAGCGCAGCTTTCTTT
CASSRDGSAAFF
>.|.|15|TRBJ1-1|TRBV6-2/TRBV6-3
TGTGCCAGCAGTTATCGGCAGGGTCAAGGCACTGAAGCTTTCTTT
CASSYRQGQGTEAFF
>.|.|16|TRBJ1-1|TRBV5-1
TGCGCCAGCAGCTTCGGGCAGGGGACCGCGAACACTGAAGCTTTCTTT
CASSFGQGTANTEAFF
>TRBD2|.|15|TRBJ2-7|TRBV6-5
TGTGCCAGCAGTTACTCGGCGGGGAGGGGATACGAGCAGTACTTC
CASSYSAGRGYEQYF
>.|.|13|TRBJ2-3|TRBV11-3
TGTGCCAGCAGCCCCAGCGTGAGAGATACGCAGTATTTT
CASSPSVRDTQYF
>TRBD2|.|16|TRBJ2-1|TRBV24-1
TGTGCCACCAGTGATCCTTCTAGCGGGATCGCCAATGAGCAGTTCTTC
CATSDPSSGIANEQFF
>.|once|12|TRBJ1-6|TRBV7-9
TGTGCCAGCAGCTTAGAAGGGAGGACCCTCCACTTT
CASSLEGRTLHF
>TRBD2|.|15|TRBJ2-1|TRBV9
TGTGCCAGCAGCTCTGGGACTAGCGGGAGAAATGAGCAGTTCTTC
CASSSGTSGRNEQFF
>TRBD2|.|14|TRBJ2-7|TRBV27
TGTGCCAGCAGGCCAGCGGGAGGTACCTACGAGCAGTACTTC
CASRPAGGTYEQYF
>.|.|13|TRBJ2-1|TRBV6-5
TGTGCCAGCAGTCACGGACTATCCGGGGAGCAGTTCTTC
CASSHGLSGEQFF
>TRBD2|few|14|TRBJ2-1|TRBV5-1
TGCGCCAGCAGCCGGGAGGCCTCCTACAATGAGCAGTTCTTC
CASSREASYNEQFF
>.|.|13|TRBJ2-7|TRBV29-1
TGCAGCGTTGCCCCACAGGGCTCCTACGAGCAGTACTTC
CSVAPQGSYEQYF
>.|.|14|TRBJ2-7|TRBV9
TGTGCCAGCAGCGTCGCTAGCAGCTCCTACGAGCAGTACTTC
CASSVASSSYEQYF
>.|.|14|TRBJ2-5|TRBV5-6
TGTGCCAGCAGCTTGGGACAGTTTCGGGAGACCCAGTACTTC
CASSLGQFRETQYF
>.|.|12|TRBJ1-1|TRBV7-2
TGTGCCAGCAGCAGCCAGGGGACTGAAGCTTTCTTT
CASSSQGTEAFF
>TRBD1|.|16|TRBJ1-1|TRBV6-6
TGTGCCAGCAGTTACTGGGGACAGGGCGGATCAGCTGAAGCTTTCTTT
CASSYWGQGGSAEAFF
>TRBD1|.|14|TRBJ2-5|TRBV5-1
TGCGCCAGCAGCCCTGGACAGGGGATGAGGACCCAGTACTTC
CASSPGQGMRTQYF
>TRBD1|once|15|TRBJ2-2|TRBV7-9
TGTGCCAGCAGCCGCACGACAGGGCACACCGGGGAGCTGTTTTTT
CASSRTTGHTGELFF
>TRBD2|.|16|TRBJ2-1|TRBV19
TGTGCCAGTAGTAAATACGGGACTAGCGGGAACAATGAGCAGTTCTTC
CASSKYGTSGNNEQFF
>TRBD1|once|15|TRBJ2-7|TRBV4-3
TGCGCCAGCAGCCAAAGTTGGACAGGGGGCTACGAGCAGTACTTC
CASSQSWTGGYEQYF
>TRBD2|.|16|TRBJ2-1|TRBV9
TGTGCCAGCAGCGTAGATGGGACTAGCGGGAGAGGTGAGCAGTTCTTC
CASSVDGTSGRGEQFF
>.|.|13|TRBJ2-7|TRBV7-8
TGTGCCAGCAGCCGAATATTACTCTACGAGCAGTACTTC
CASSRILLYEQYF
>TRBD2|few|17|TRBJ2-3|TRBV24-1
TGTGCCACCAGTCTGACCGGGACTAGCGGGAGAGAAGATACGCAGTATTTT
CATSLTGTSGREDTQYF
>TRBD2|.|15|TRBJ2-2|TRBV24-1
TGTGCCACCAGCGGGACTAGCGCGAACACCGGGGAGCTGTTTTTT
CATSGTSANTGELFF
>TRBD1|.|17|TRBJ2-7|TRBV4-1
TGCGCCAGCAGCCAAGCCATCTCGGGACAGGGTGGTCGGGAGCAGTACTTC
CASSQAISGQGGREQYF
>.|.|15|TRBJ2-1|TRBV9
TGTGCCAGCAGCCCTGGCCTAGCAAGCTACAATGAGCAGTTCTTC
CASSPGLASYNEQFF
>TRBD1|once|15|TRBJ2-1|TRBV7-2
TGTGCCAGCAGCTTAGGGACAGGGAAGGGCAATGAGCAGTTCTTC
CASSLGTGKGNEQFF
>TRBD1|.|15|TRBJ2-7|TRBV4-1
TGCGCCAGCAGCCAAGACGGGACAGCTTCCTACGAGCAGTACTTC
CASSQDGTASYEQYF
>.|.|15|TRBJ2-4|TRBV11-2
TGTGCCAGCAGCTTAGATCTTGCAGGAAATAGGATTCAGTACTTC
CASSLDLAGNRIQYF
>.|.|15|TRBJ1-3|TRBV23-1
TGCGCCAGCAGTCAATCGCCGGAGGCAGGCAACACCATATATTTT
CASSQSPEAGNTIYF
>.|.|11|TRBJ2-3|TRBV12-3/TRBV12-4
TGTGCCAGCAGGAGTTCAGATACGCAGTATTTT
CASRSSDTQYF
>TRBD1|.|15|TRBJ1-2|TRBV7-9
TGTGCCAGCAGCGTAGAGGGGACAGGGACCTATGGCTACACCTTC
CASSVEGTGTYGYTF
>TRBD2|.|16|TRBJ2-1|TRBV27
TGTGCCAGCAGTCCAACCGGGACTAGCGGGTACAATGAGCAGTTCTTC
CASSPTGTSGYNEQFF
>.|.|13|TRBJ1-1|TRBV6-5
TGTGCCAGCAGTTACGGGGGCGCCGGGCGAGCTTTCTTT
CASSYGGAGRAFF
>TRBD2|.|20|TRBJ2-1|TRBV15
TGTGCCACCAGCAGAGGGCCTGGACTAGCGGGAGCGATTAACTACAATGAGCAGTTCTTC
CATSRGPGLAGAINYNEQFF